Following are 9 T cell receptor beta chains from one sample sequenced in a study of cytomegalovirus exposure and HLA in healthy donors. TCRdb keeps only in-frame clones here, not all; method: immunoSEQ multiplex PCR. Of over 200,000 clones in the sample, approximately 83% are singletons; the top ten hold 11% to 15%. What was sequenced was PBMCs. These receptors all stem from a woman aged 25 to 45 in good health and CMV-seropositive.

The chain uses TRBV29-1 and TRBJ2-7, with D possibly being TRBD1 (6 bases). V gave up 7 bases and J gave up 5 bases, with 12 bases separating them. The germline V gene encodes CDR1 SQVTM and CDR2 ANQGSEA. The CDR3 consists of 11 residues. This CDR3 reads CSALTGNEQYF. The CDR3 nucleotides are TGCAGCGCCTTGACAGGTAACGAGCAGTACTTC.

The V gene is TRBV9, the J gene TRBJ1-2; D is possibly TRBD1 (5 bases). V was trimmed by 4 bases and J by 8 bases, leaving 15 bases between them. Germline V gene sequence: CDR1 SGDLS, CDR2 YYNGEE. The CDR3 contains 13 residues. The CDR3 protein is CASSSGTPRGYTF. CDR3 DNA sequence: TGTGCCAGCAGCTCCGGGACCCCGAGGGGCTACACCTTC.

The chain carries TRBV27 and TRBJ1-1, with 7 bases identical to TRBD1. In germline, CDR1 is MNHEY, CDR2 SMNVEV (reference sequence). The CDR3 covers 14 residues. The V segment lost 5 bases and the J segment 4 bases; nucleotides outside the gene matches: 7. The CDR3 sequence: CASSNHRGITEAFF. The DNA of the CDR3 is TGTGCCAGCAGTAACCACAGGGGAATCACTGAAGCTTTCTTT.

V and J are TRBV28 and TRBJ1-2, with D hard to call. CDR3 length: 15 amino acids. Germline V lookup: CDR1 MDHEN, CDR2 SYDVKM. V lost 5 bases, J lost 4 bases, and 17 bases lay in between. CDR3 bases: TGTGCCAGCAGTCCCTCCGAGCGGCGGTTCTATGGCTACACCTTC. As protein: CASSPSERRFYGYTF.

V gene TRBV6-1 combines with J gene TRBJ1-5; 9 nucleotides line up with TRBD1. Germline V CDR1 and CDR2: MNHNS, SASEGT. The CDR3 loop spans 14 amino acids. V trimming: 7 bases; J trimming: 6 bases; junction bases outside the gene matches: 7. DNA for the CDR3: TGTGCCAGCACTAGGGGACAGGGAGGTCAGCCCCAGCATTTT. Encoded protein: CASTRGQGGQPQHF.

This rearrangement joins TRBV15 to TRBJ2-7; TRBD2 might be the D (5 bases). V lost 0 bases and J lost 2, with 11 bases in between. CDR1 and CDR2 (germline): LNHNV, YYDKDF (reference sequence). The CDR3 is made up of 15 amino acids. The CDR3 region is CATSREDSGTYEQYF. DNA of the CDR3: TGTGCCACCAGCAGAGAGGACTCCGGGACCTACGAGCAGTACTTC.

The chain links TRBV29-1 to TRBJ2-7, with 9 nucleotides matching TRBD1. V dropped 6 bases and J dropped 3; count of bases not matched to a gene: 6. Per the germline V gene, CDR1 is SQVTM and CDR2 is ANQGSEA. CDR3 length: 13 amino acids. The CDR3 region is CSVIRTGDYEQYF. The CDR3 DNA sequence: TGCAGCGTCATCCGGACAGGGGACTACGAGCAGTACTTC.

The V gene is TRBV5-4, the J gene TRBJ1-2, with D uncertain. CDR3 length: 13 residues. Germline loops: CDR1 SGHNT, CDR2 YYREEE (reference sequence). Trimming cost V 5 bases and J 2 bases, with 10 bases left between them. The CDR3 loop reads CASSPDGNYGYTF. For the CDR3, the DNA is TGTGCCAGCAGTCCGGACGGAAACTATGGCTACACCTTC.

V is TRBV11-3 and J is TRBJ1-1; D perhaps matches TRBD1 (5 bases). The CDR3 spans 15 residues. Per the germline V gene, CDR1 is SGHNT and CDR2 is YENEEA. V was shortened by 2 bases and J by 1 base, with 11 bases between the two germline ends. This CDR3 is CASSLKTGGNTEAFF. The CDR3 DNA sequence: TGTGCCAGCAGCTTAAAAACGGGGGGGAACACTGAAGCTTTCTTT.